A single sample gave rise to the 8 T cell receptor beta chains below, sequenced in a study of control samples from healthy donors and cancer patients. Here immunoSEQ multiplex PCR was the method, and the copy in TCRdb shows in-frame clones only, minus some. Of about 110,000 clones listed, roughly 79% are singletons. The sequencing sample was made of blood. These receptors came from a man aged 18-30 years in good health.

The gene calls are TRBV19 and TRBJ1-1; 11 bases fit TRBD1. This CDR3 is 16 amino acids long. Germline V lookup: CDR1 LNHDA, CDR2 SQIVND (reference sequence). After removal of 5 bases from V and 5 bases from J, the junction contained 10 bases not matched to a gene. CDR3 nucleotide sequence: TGTGCCAGTAGTCCCGGGCGGACAGGGGGCTGGACTGAAGCTTTCTTT. Translation: CASSPGRTGGWTEAFF. The full variable domain, its missing parts supplied by reference TRBV19 and TRBJ1-1, is DGGITQSPKYLFRKEGQNVTLSCEQNLNHDAMYWYRQDPGQGLRLIYYSQIVNDFQKGDIAEGYSVSREKKESFPLTVTSAQKNPTAFYLCASSPGRTGGWTEAFFGQGTRLTVV.

The chain employs TRBV2 and TRBJ1-2; the D gene is possibly TRBD1 (6 bases). V shed 6 bases and J shed 4 bases, with 12 bases lying between them. Germline V gives CDR1 SNHLY, CDR2 FYNNEI. The CDR3 is made up of 13 amino acids. CDR3: CASSYRVGYGYTF. The DNA of the CDR3 is TGTGCCAGCAGCTACAGGGTAGGCTATGGCTACACCTTC.

The chain has TRBV15 and TRBJ2-3; D gene unclear. Germline V CDR1 and CDR2: LNHNV, YYDKDF (reference sequence). The length of the CDR3 is 15 residues. Trimming left V 0 bases short and J 8 bases short, with 15 bases between. CDR3 in amino acids: CATSRDKSPSGTQYF. The CDR3 DNA reads as TGTGCCACCAGCAGAGATAAGAGCCCGTCAGGTACGCAGTATTTT. The full variable domain, completed using reference TRBV15 and TRBJ2-3, is DAMVIQNPRYQVTQFGKPVTLSCSQTLNHNVMYWYQQKSSQAPKLLFHYYDKDFNNEADTPDNFQSRRPNTSFCFLDIRSPGLGDTAMYLCATSRDKSPSGTQYFGPGTRLTVL.

The rearrangement links TRBV11-2 to TRBJ2-3, with 9 positions matching TRBD2. Germline CDR1 SGHAT, CDR2 FQNNGV. The CDR3 runs to 16 residues. The V segment lost 6 bases and the J segment 2 bases; nucleotides outside the gene matches: 9. In DNA, the CDR3 is TGTGCCAGCAGACTCCAGCGGGGGGCCTTCACAGATACGCAGTATTTT. It codes for CASRLQRGAFTDTQYF.

The chain links TRBV19 to TRBJ2-4; D is undetermined. CDR3 length: 13 residues. The germline gives CDR1 LNHDA, CDR2 SQIVND (reference sequence). Trimming took off 6 bases at V and 3 bases at J, with 9 bases between the two ends. CDR3 residues: CASRLTDKNIQYF. The DNA for the CDR3 is TGTGCCAGTAGATTAACAGACAAAAACATTCAGTACTTC.

The rearrangement uses TRBV12-3 or TRBV12-4 and TRBJ1-2; D not certain. V was pared by 0 bases and J by 8 bases, with 10 bases between. The CDR3 totals 13 residues. The CDR3: CASSLAGSRGYTF. The DNA of the CDR3 is TGTGCCAGCAGTTTAGCAGGGTCCAGGGGCTACACCTTC.

V and J are TRBV19 and TRBJ2-7, with 8 bases fitting TRBD1. Per germline, CDR1 LNHDA and CDR2 SQIVND (reference sequence). This CDR3 is 15 amino acids long. V trimming: 1 base; J trimming: 4 bases; junction bases outside the gene matches: 6. The CDR3 nucleotides are TGTGCCAGTAGTATAGCCCTGGGACAGGCTTACGAGCAGTACGTC. The encoded protein is CASSIALGQAYEQYV.

The chain uses TRBV14 and TRBJ2-3; 9 bases are shared with TRBD2. The germline V gene encodes CDR1 SGHDN and CDR2 FVKESK. V was pared by 2 bases and J by 4 bases, with 4 bases of the junction left unmatched. The CDR3 covers 15 residues. CDR3 nucleotides: TGTGCCAGCAGCCAACAGCGGGGGGTCGCAGATACGCAGTATTTT. Translated, it gives CASSQQRGVADTQYF.